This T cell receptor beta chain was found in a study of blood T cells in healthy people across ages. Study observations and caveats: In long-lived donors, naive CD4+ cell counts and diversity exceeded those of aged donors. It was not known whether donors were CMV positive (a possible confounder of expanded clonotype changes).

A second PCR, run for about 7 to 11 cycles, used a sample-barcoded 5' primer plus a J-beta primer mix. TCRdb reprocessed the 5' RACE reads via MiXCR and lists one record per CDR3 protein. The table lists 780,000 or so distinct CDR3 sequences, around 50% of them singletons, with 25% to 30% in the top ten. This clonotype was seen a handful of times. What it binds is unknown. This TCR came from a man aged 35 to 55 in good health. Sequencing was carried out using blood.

The CDR3 reads CSARDDRARETQYF. The CDR3 nucleotides are TGCAGTGCTAGAGATGACAGGGCGCGGGAGACCCAGTACTTC. The chain has TRBV20-1 and TRBJ2-7, with 7 bases aligning to TRBD1. The J call may not be correct, given that the DNA end is closer to TRBJ2-5. This CDR3 is built from 14 residues. Per germline, CDR1 DFQATT and CDR2 SNEGSKA (reference sequence).